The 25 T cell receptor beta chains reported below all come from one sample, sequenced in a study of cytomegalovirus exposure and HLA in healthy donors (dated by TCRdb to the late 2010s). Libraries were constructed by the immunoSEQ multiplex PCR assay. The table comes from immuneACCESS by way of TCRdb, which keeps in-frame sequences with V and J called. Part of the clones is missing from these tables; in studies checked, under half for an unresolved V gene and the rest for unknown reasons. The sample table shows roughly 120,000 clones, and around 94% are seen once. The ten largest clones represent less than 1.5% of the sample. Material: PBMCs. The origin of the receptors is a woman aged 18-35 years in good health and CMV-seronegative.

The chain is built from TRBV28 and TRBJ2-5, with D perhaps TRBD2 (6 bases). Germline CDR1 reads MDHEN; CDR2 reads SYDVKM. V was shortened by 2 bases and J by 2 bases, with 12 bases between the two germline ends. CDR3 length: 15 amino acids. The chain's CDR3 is CASSLASGGQETQYF. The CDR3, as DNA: TGTGCCAGCAGTTTAGCATCTGGAGGGCAAGAGACCCAGTACTTC.

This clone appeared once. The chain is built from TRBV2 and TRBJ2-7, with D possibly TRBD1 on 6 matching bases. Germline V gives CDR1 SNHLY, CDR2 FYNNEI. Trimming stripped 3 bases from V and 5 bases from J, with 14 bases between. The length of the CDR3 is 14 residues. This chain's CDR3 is CASSDTGSPHEQYF. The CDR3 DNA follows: TGTGCCAGCAGTGATACAGGGTCCCCCCACGAGCAGTACTTC.

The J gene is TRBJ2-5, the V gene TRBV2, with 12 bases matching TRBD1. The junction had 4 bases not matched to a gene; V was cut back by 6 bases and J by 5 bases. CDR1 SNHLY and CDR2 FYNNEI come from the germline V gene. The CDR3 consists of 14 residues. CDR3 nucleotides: TGTGCCAGCAGGCCGGGACAGGGGGCGGAGACCCAGTACTTC. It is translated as CASRPGQGAETQYF.

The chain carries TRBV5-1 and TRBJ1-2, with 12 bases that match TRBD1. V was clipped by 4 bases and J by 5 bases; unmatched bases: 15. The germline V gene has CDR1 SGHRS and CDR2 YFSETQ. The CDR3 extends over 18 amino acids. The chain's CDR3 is CASSRRTGQGASNYGYTF. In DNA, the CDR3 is TGCGCCAGCAGCCGCCGGACGGGACAGGGGGCTTCGAATTATGGCTACACCTTC.

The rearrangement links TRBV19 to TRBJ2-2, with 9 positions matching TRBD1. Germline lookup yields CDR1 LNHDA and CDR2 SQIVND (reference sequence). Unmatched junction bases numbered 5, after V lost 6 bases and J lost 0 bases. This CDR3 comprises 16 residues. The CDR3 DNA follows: TGTGCCAGTAGAACGGGACAGGGCACGAACACCGGGGAGCTGTTTTTT. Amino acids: CASRTGQGTNTGELFF.

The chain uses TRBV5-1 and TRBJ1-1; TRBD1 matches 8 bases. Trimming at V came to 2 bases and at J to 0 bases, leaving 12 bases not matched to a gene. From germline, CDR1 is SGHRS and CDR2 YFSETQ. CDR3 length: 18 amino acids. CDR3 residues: CASSLRERTGTMNTEAFF. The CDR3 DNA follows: TGCGCCAGCAGCTTACGAGAGAGGACAGGGACCATGAACACTGAAGCTTTCTTT.

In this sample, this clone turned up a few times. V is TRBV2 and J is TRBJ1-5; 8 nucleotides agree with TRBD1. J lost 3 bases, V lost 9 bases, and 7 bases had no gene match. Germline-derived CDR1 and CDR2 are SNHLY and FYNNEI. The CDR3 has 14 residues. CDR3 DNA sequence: TGTGCCAGTACCGGACAGGGCCTCAATCAGCCCCAGCATTTT. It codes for CASTGQGLNQPQHF.

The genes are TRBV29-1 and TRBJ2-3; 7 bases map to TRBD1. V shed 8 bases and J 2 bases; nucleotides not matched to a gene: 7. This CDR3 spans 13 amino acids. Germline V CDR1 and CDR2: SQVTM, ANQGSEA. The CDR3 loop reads CSPEGGTTDTQYF. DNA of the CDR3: TGCAGCCCCGAAGGGGGCACCACAGATACGCAGTATTTT.

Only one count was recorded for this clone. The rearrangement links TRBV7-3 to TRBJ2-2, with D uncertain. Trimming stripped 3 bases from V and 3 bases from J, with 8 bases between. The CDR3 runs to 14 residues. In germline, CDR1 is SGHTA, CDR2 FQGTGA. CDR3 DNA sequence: TGTGCCAGCAGCTTTGGGCAGCACACCGGGGAGCTGTTTTTT. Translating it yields CASSFGQHTGELFF.

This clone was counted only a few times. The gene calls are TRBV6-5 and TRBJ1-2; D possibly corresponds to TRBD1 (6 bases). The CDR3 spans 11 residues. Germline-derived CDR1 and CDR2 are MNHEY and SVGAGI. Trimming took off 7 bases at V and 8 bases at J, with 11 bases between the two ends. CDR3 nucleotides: TGTGCCAGCACGAGGGGGAACGGCTACACCTTC. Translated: CASTRGNGYTF.

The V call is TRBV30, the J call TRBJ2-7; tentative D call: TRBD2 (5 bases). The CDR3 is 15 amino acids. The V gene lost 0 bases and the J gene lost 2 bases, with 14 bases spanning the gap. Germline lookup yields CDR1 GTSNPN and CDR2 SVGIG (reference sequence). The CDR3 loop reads CAWSVGITGTYEQYF. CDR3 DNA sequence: TGTGCCTGGAGTGTAGGGATTACCGGGACCTACGAGCAGTACTTC.

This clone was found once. The CDR3 DNA reads TGCGCCAGCAGTGAGTGGACGGGGGATAGTTTCGGGGAGCTGTTTTTT. Protein: CASSEWTGDSFGELFF. The rearrangement joins TRBV10-1 to TRBJ2-2; perhaps TRBD2 as D (6 bases). The CDR3 covers 16 residues. Trimming took 1 base from V and 7 from J, leaving 16 bases between them. The germline V gene encodes CDR1 WNHNN and CDR2 SYGVQD (reference sequence).

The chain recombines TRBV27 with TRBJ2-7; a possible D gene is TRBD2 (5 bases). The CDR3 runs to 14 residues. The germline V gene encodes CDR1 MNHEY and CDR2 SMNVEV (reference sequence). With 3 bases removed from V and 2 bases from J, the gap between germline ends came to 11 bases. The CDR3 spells CASSFGGGTYEQYF. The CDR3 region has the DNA TGTGCCAGCAGTTTTGGAGGCGGTACCTACGAGCAGTACTTC.

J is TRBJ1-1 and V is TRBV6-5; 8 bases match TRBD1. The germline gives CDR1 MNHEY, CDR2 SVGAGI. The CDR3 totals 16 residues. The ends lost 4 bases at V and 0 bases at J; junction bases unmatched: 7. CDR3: CASSSPGQGMNTEAFF. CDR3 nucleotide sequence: TGTGCCAGCAGTTCCCCCGGACAGGGAATGAACACTGAAGCTTTCTTT.

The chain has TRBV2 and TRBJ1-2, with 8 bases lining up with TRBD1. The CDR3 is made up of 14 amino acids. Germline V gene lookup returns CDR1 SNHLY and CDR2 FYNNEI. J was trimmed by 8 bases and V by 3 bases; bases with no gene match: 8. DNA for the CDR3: TGTGCCAGCAGTGATCCGGGACAGGCCTCAGGCTACACCTTC. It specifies CASSDPGQASGYTF.

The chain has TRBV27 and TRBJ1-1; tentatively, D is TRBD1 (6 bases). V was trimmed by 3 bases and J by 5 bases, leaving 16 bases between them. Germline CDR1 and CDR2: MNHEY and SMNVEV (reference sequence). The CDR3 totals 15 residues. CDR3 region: CASSLGTNLRTEAFF. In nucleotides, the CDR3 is TGTGCCAGCAGTTTGGGGACAAATTTACGGACTGAAGCTTTCTTT.

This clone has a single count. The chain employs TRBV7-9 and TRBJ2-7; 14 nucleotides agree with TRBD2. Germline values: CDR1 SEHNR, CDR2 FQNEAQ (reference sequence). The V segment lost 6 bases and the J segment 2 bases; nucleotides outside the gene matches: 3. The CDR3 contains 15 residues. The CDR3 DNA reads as TGTGCCAGCAGAGGGGGACTAGCGGGGGCCTACGAGCAGTACTTC. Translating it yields CASRGGLAGAYEQYF.

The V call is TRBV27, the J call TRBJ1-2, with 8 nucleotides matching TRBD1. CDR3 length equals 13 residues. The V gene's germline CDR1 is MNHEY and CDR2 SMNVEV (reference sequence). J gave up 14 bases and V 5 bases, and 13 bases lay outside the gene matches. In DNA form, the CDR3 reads TGTGCCAGCAGTCCGGGGACAGGCAGGGAGGGAACCTTC. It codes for CASSPGTGREGTF.

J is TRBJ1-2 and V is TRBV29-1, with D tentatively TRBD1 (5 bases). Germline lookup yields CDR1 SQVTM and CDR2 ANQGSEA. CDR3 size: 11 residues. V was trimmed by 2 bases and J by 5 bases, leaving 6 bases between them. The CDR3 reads CSVESGYGYTF. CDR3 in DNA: TGCAGCGTTGAATCAGGGTATGGCTACACCTTC.

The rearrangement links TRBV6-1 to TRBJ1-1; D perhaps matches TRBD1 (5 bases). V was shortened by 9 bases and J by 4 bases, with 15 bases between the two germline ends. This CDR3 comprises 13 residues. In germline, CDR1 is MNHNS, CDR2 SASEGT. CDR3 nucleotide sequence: TGTGCCAGTTCCTACACCGGGGGCACTGAAGCTTTCTTT. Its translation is CASSYTGGTEAFF.

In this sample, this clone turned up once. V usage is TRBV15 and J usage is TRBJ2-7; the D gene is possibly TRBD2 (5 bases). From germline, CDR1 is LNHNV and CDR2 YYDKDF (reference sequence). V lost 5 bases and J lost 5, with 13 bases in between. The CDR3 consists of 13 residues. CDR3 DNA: TGTGCCACCAGCCCCACCCCAGCGGACGAGCAGTACTTC. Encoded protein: CATSPTPADEQYF.

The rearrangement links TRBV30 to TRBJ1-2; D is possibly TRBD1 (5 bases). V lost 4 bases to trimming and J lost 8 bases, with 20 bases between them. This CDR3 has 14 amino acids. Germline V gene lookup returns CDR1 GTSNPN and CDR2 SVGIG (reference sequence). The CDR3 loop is CAWNSDGTPAGYTF. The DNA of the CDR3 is TGTGCCTGGAACTCGGACGGGACTCCGGCCGGCTACACCTTC.

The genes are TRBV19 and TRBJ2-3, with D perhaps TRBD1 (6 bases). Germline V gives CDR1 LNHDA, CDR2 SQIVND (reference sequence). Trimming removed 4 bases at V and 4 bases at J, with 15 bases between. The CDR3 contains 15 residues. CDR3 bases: TGTGCCAGTAGTACCGAACAGGGTTGGGCAGATACGCAGTATTTT. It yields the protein CASSTEQGWADTQYF.

The CDR3 is CASSYVGTEAFF. For the CDR3, the DNA is TGTGCCAGCAGTTATGTCGGCACTGAAGCTTTCTTT. This chain uses TRBV6-6 with TRBJ1-1; D not resolved. Trimming took 3 bases from V and 4 from J, leaving 6 bases between them. The CDR3 runs to 12 residues. Germline assignment: CDR1 MNHNY and CDR2 SVGAGI (reference sequence).

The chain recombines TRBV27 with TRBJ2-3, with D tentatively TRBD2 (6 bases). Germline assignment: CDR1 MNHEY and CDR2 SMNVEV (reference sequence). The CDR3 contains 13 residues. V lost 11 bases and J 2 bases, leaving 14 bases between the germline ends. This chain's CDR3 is CAAASDHTDTQYF. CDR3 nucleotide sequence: TGTGCCGCGGCTAGCGATCACACAGATACGCAGTATTTT.